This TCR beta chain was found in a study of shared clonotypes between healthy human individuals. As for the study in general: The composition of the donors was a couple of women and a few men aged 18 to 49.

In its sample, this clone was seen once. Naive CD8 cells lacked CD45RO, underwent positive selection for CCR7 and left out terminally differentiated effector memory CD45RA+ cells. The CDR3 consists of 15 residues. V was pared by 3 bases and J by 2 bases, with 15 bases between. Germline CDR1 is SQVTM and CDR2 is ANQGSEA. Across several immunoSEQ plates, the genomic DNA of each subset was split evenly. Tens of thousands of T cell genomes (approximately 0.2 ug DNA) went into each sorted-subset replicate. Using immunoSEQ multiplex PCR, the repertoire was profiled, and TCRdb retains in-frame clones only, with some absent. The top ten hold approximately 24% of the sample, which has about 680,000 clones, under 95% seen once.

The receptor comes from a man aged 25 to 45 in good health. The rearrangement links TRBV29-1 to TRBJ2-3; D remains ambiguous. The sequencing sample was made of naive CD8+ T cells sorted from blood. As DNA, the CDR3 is TGCAGCGTTGAGGTAGTAGACGAGTACACAGATACGCAGTATTTT. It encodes CSVEVVDEYTDTQYF.